What follows are 28 T cell receptor beta chains derived from one specimen sequenced in a study of T-cell reconstitution after alpha-beta-depleted transplantation in children. A library of TCRbeta sequences, prepared with unique molecular identifiers, was generated. TCRdb processed the PCR reads anew with MiXCR; each CDR3 protein has one entry. Among about 360,000 distinct CDR3 sequences listed, about an eighth were seen once. The specimen comprised PBMCs, sampled from the stem cell graft. The receptors were gathered from a human donor who donated a stem cell graft to a child with Fanconi anemia.

This clonotype came up a few times. V and J are TRBV5-1 and TRBJ1-1; 7 nucleotides match TRBD1. V lost 2 bases, J lost 4 bases, and 11 bases stayed unmatched. Germline lookup yields CDR1 SGHRS and CDR2 YFSETQ. This CDR3 spans 16 amino acids. CDR3 nucleotide sequence: TGCGCCAGCAGCTTTGACCCGGGACAGAGGGGCACTGAAGCTTTCTTT. Protein: CASSFDPGQRGTEAFF.

This chain uses TRBV11-3 with TRBJ2-3; 16 bases align to TRBD2. The CDR3 covers 19 residues. The germline V gene encodes CDR1 SGHNT and CDR2 YENEEA. Unmatched junction bases numbered 11, after V lost 5 bases and J lost 3 bases. The CDR3 DNA follows: TGTGCCAGCAGCATAAAGGGGACTAGCGGGGGGGCCGGGACAGATACGCAGTATTTT. This encodes CASSIKGTSGGAGTDTQYF. Combining the CDR3 with reference TRBV11-3 and TRBJ2-3 gives the whole variable domain EAGVVQSPRYKIIEKKQPVAFWCNPISGHNTLYWYLQNLGQGPELLIRYENEEAVDDSQLPKDRFSAERLKGVDSTLKIQPAELGDSAVYLCASSIKGTSGGAGTDTQYFGPGTRLTVL.

This clonotype was seen more than once but under ten times. The chain is built from TRBV27 and TRBJ2-2, with 11 bases that match TRBD1. V trimming: 6 bases; J trimming: 7 bases; junction bases outside the gene matches: 7. Per the germline V gene, CDR1 is MNHEY and CDR2 is SMNVEV (reference sequence). The CDR3 runs to 15 residues. The chain's CDR3 is CASSSGTGGLGELFF. CDR3 sequence (DNA): TGTGCCAGCAGCTCCGGGACAGGGGGACTCGGGGAGCTGTTTTTT.

In its sample, this clonotype was seen a few times. This chain connects TRBV12-3 or TRBV12-4 to TRBJ2-6; 12 nucleotides agree with TRBD1. The CDR3 loop spans 19 amino acids. V lost 5 bases and J lost 1; bases outside the gene matches: 9. CDR3 residues: CASSLGQGALASGANVLTF. CDR3 DNA sequence: TGTGCCAGCAGTCTGGGACAGGGGGCGCTAGCTTCTGGGGCCAACGTCCTGACTTTC.

The chain combines TRBV7-9 with TRBJ2-1; unclear D gene. V was cut by 3 bases and J by 3 bases, with 9 bases left in between. CDR1 and CDR2 (germline): SEHNR, FQNEAQ (reference sequence). This CDR3 is 14 amino acids long. This chain's CDR3 is CASSFGQNYNEQFF. CDR3 nucleotides: TGTGCCAGCAGCTTCGGGCAGAACTACAATGAGCAGTTCTTC.

This clonotype was picked up a small number of times. V is TRBV29-1 and J is TRBJ1-5; perhaps TRBD1 as D (5 bases). CDR3 length: 14 amino acids. The germline gives CDR1 SQVTM, CDR2 ANQGSEA. Trimming stripped 4 bases from V and 3 bases from J, with 13 bases between. The CDR3 DNA follows: TGCAGCGTTGGGGAATGGGGCCTCAATCAGCCCCAGCATTTT. Translating it yields CSVGEWGLNQPQHF.

This clonotype was counted only a few times. The V gene is TRBV10-3, the J gene TRBJ2-7; TRBD2 aligns across 9 bases. With 10 bases clipped from V and 2 bases from J, the junction kept 6 bases outside the gene matches. The CDR3 extends over 13 amino acids. In germline, CDR1 is ENHRY, CDR2 SYGVKD. The CDR3 reads CATLAGNTYEQYF. The CDR3 bases are TGTGCCACCCTAGCGGGAAATACCTACGAGCAGTACTTC.

The table lists this clonotype with many counts. The chain couples TRBV29-1 to TRBJ2-7; the D is unclear. The V and J ends lost 4 bases and 2 bases respectively, with 9 bases between them. This CDR3 has 12 residues. Germline V gene lookup returns CDR1 SQVTM and CDR2 ANQGSEA. The CDR3 here is CSVAGGAYEQYF. CDR3 bases: TGCAGCGTTGCGGGCGGCGCCTACGAGCAGTACTTC.

J is TRBJ1-1 and V is TRBV5-6; D is undetermined. Between the trimmed V and J ends, which lost 1 base and 2 bases, there was a span of 9 bases. The CDR3 totals 14 residues. Germline V gene lookup returns CDR1 SGHDT and CDR2 YYEEEE. The CDR3 sequence is CASSLFALNTEAFF. As DNA, the CDR3 is TGTGCCAGCAGCTTGTTCGCTCTAAACACTGAAGCTTTCTTT.

This chain uses TRBV5-6 with TRBJ2-3; D is unresolved. The V gene lost 7 bases and the J gene lost 0 bases, with 9 bases spanning the gap. In germline, CDR1 is SGHDT, CDR2 YYEEEE. The CDR3 is 13 amino acids. DNA of the CDR3: TGTGCCAGCCTCCCCCGAAGCACAGATACGCAGTATTTT. Translated, it gives CASLPRSTDTQYF.

The genes are TRBV6-5 and TRBJ2-4; 7 bases match TRBD1. Germline values: CDR1 MNHEY, CDR2 SVGAGI. CDR3 length: 14 amino acids. The J segment lost 4 bases and the V segment lost 4 bases, leaving 4 bases of the junction unmatched. In DNA, the CDR3 is TGTGCCAGCAGTTCCGGGACAGCAAAAAACATTCAGTACTTC. Its translation is CASSSGTAKNIQYF.

This clonotype was recorded many times. The genes are TRBV12-3 or TRBV12-4 and TRBJ1-2; no definite D call. This CDR3 has 14 residues. The V gene lost 10 bases and the J gene lost 8 bases, with 23 bases spanning the gap. CDR3 protein: CATTDRRGPEGYTF. Here the CDR3 DNA reads TGTGCCACCACGGACCGCCGGGGTCCCGAGGGCTACACCTTC.

The chain uses TRBV3-1 and TRBJ2-7; D not resolved. This CDR3 spans 13 amino acids. Germline V gene lookup returns CDR1 LGHDT and CDR2 YNNKEL (reference sequence). Trimming removed 3 bases at V and 4 bases at J, with 10 bases between. CDR3 sequence reads: CASSHVVLYEQYF. The DNA for the CDR3 is TGTGCCAGCAGCCACGTTGTCTTGTACGAGCAGTACTTC.

This chain connects TRBV29-1 to TRBJ2-7; 7 bases match TRBD1. The V gene's germline CDR1 is SQVTM and CDR2 ANQGSEA. The CDR3 spans 12 residues. J was trimmed by 6 bases and V by 7 bases; bases with no gene match: 9. The CDR3 nucleotides read TGCAGCGCTTATACAGGGGATAGCGAGCAGTACTTC. Translated, it gives CSAYTGDSEQYF.

This clonotype was recorded at least ten times. The chain couples TRBV9 to TRBJ2-1, with D possibly being TRBD2 (7 bases). This CDR3 has 15 amino acids. The V end was cut by 0 bases, the J end by 9 bases, with 16 bases between. Germline-derived CDR1 and CDR2 are SGDLS and YYNGEE. In nucleotides, the CDR3 is TGTGCCAGCAGCGTAGACGGGGGGCTCTACGGTGAGCAGTTCTTC. The encoded protein is CASSVDGGLYGEQFF.

This clonotype occurred a few times. The rearrangement uses TRBV5-1 and TRBJ2-5; no clear D. V was cut by 4 bases and J by 2 bases, with 9 bases left in between. Germline V gene data show CDR1 as SGHRS and CDR2 as YFSETQ. The CDR3 runs 13 residues. CDR3 residues: CASSIIGQETQYF. CDR3 DNA sequence: TGCGCCAGCAGCATCATTGGACAAGAGACCCAGTACTTC. Full variable domain (missing parts from reference TRBV5-1 and TRBJ2-5): KAGVTQTPRYLIKTRGQQVTLSCSPISGHRSVSWYQQTPGQGLQFLFEYFSETQRNKGNFPGRFSGRQFSNSRSEMNVSTLELGDSALYLCASSIIGQETQYFGPGTRLLVL.

A few counts support this clonotype. This chain joins TRBV20-1 and TRBJ1-1; D unresolved. V gave up 0 bases and J gave up 8 bases, with 10 bases separating them. The CDR3 loop spans 12 amino acids. From germline, CDR1 is DFQATT and CDR2 SNEGSKA (reference sequence). The DNA for the CDR3 is TGCAGTGCTAGAGAGGTGGCCAGGGAAGCTTTCTTT. Its translation: CSAREVAREAFF.

The chain couples TRBV7-6 to TRBJ2-3; the match to TRBD2 covers 10 bases. The CDR3 is 16 residues long. After removal of 3 bases from V and 2 bases from J, the junction contained 5 bases not matched to a gene. In germline, CDR1 is SGHVS, CDR2 FNYEAQ. The CDR3 DNA follows: TGTGCCAGCAGCTTGTTACTAGCGGGGAACACAGATACGCAGTATTTT. Protein: CASSLLLAGNTDTQYF.

There are many counts of this clonotype. CDR3 sequence: CASSLEGYTGELFF. The CDR3 DNA reads TGCGCCAGCAGCTTGGAGGGGTACACCGGGGAGCTGTTTTTT. The chain is built from TRBV5-1 and TRBJ2-2, with D possibly matching TRBD1 (5 bases). Trimming cost V 0 bases and J 3 bases, with 6 bases left between them. This CDR3 spans 14 amino acids. Germline CDR1 reads SGHRS; CDR2 reads YFSETQ. The full variable domain, rest sourced from reference TRBV5-1 and TRBJ2-2, is KAGVTQTPRYLIKTRGQQVTLSCSPISGHRSVSWYQQTPGQGLQFLFEYFSETQRNKGNFPGRFSGRQFSNSRSEMNVSTLELGDSALYLCASSLEGYTGELFFGEGSRLTVL.

The chain has TRBV4-3 and TRBJ2-6; D is ambiguous. This CDR3 contains 17 residues. Trimming removed 4 bases from V and 2 bases from J, with 15 bases in between. Germline V gene lookup returns CDR1 LGHNA and CDR2 YSLEER. CDR3 bases: TGCGCCAGCAGCCGGGTCCGCGGACGGGCTGGGGCCAACGTCCTGACTTTC. Its translation is CASSRVRGRAGANVLTF.

The rearrangement uses TRBV5-1 and TRBJ2-1, with D perhaps TRBD1 (6 bases). The V end lost 2 bases, the J end lost 6 bases, and 12 bases lay between the germline ends. Germline V gene data show CDR1 as SGHRS and CDR2 as YFSETQ. The CDR3 has 14 amino acids. The CDR3 region has the DNA TGCGCCAGCAGCTTACAGGGAGAAGGCAATGAGCAGTTCTTC. Encoded protein: CASSLQGEGNEQFF.

This clonotype was recorded many times. The V gene is TRBV10-3, the J gene TRBJ2-5; D gene ambiguous. The germline V gene has CDR1 ENHRY and CDR2 SYGVKD. CDR3 length: 13 amino acids. Trimming stripped 5 bases from V and 4 bases from J, with 11 bases between. The DNA of the CDR3 is TGTGCCATCAGTAAAAGAATGGGAGAGACCCAGTACTTC. This translates into CAISKRMGETQYF.

This clonotype has a handful of counts. The rearrangement uses TRBV28 and TRBJ1-5; D gene uncertain. CDR3 length equals 14 residues. The germline CDR1 and CDR2 sequences are MDHEN and SYDVKM. Trimming shortened V by 4 bases and J by 1 base, and 8 bases separated the two germline ends. The CDR3 DNA reads as TGTGCCAGCAGTTCCCCGGGCAGCAATCAGCCCCAGCATTTT. Amino acids: CASSSPGSNQPQHF.

The chain uses TRBV14 and TRBJ2-2, with D maybe TRBD1 (6 bases). Germline loops: CDR1 SGHDN, CDR2 FVKESK. CDR3 length: 23 amino acids. Trimming stripped 0 bases from V and 6 bases from J, with 35 bases between. CDR3 in DNA: TGTGCCAGCAGCCAAGATTGGGGTTACCTCAAGGACAGAAGCTTAACAATTGCCGGGGAGCTGTTTTTT. Amino acids: CASSQDWGYLKDRSLTIAGELFF. Together with reference TRBV14 and TRBJ2-2, the CDR3 gives the full variable domain: EAGVTQFPSHSVIEKGQTVTLRCDPISGHDNLYWYRRVMGKEIKFLLHFVKESKQDESGMPNNRFLAERTGGTYSTLKVQPAELEDSGVYFCASSQDWGYLKDRSLTIAGELFFGEGSRLTVL.

The table lists this clonotype with a few counts. V gene TRBV6-1 combines with J gene TRBJ2-1; 8 positions agree with TRBD2. Trimming took 1 base from V and 6 from J; bases not matched to a gene: 11. Looked up from germline, CDR1 is MNHNS and CDR2 is SASEGT. This CDR3 has 17 residues. The CDR3 reads CASSEVRGGGPGNEQFF. For the CDR3, the DNA is TGTGCCAGCAGTGAAGTAAGGGGCGGGGGGCCAGGCAATGAGCAGTTCTTC.

This clonotype was counted a few times. The chain uses TRBV7-9 and TRBJ2-1; 11 bases are a match to TRBD2. Germline CDR1 SEHNR, CDR2 FQNEAQ (reference sequence). This CDR3 has 15 residues. V trimming: 5 bases; J trimming: 6 bases; junction bases outside the gene matches: 6. CDR3 region: CASSPLAGGPNEQFF. The CDR3 DNA reads as TGTGCCAGCAGCCCTCTAGCGGGGGGCCCCAATGAGCAGTTCTTC.

The chain links TRBV11-2 to TRBJ1-1; no firm D call. CDR3 length: 12 amino acids. CDR1 and CDR2 (germline): SGHAT, FQNNGV. The V gene lost 1 base and the J gene lost 6 bases, with 6 bases spanning the gap. CDR3 loop: CASSLAIPEAFF. The CDR3 DNA follows: TGTGCCAGCAGCTTAGCTATCCCTGAAGCTTTCTTT.

This clonotype was counted a few times. The rearrangement uses TRBV27 and TRBJ2-3; no clear D gene. Germline CDR1 reads MNHEY; CDR2 reads SMNVEV (reference sequence). The CDR3 sequence is 14 residues long. Trimming left V 5 bases short and J 2 bases short, with 11 bases between. This CDR3 reads CASSNQLNTDTQYF. CDR3 DNA: TGTGCCAGCAGTAACCAGTTGAACACAGATACGCAGTATTTT.